This TCR beta chain was documented in a study of T cells after yellow fever vaccination. Study overall: With SMART-Seq v4 Ultra Low Input, the fractions containing low cell numbers were prepared.

CDR1 SGHKS and CDR2 YYEKEE come from the germline V gene (reference sequence). Trimming took 7 bases from V and 10 from J, leaving 15 bases between them. CDR3 length: 13 amino acids. It was through 5'RACE template switching that TCR cDNA was made, with a universal primer site and UMIs added. TCRdb re-analysed the 5' RACE reads in MiXCR, keeping a single row per CDR3 protein. The sample holds approximately 120,000 distinct CDR3 sequences, nearly 7.5% seen once. A few counts support this clonotype. The rearrangement links TRBV5-5 to TRBJ1-6, with a weak D call TRBD1 (6 bases). This TCR derives from a man in his late teens or twenties who received the YFV17D yellow fever vaccine. Sequences were derived from CD4+ T cells sorted from PBMCs, sampled more than 8 days after the first yellow fever vaccination. The CDR3 protein is CASGPRGNSPLHF. As DNA, the CDR3 is TGTGCCAGCGGCCCCAGGGGAAACTCACCCCTCCACTTT. Combining the CDR3 with reference TRBV5-5 and TRBJ1-6 gives the whole variable domain DAGVTQSPTHLIKTRGQQVTLRCSPISGHKSVSWYQQVLGQGPQFIFQYYEKEERGRGNFPDRFSARQFPNYSSELNVNALLLGDSALYLCASGPRGNSPLHFGNGTRLTVT.